This T cell receptor (beta chain) came from a study of shared clonotypes between healthy human individuals. Libraries were prepared by immunoSEQ multiplex PCR; TCRdb keeps only in-frame clonotypes and omits some of them. The sample records roughly 380,000 clones, around 96% being singletons. Worth noting for this clone: Other nucleotide sequences in the sample specify the same CDR3.

The clonotype comes from a man aged 25 to 40 in good health. Sequencing used memory CD8+ T cells sorted from blood. As for subset: CD45RO+ cells pooled with CCR7-negative TemRA cells.

CDR3 sequence: CASRTGLYNEQFF. CDR3 nucleotides: TGTGCCAGCAGGACGGGACTTTACAATGAGCAGTTCTTC. The chain recombines TRBV27 with TRBJ2-1, with a weak D call TRBD2 (6 bases). The CDR3 contains 13 residues. CDR1 is MNHEY and CDR2 is SMNVEV in the germline V gene (reference sequence). V was shortened by 6 bases and J by 4 bases, with 10 bases between the two germline ends.